Each of the 9 T cell receptor beta chains below was sequenced from the same sample in a study of metastatic and nonmetastatic thyroid tumors. TCRdb re-analyzed the PCR reads through MiXCR. The table includes 30,000 to 35,000 clones, around 16% detected once. No treatment had been given to any patient before thyroid surgery. Sample: blood. The receptors were sampled from a male donor with papillary thyroid cancer or a benign thyroid nodule (not recorded which). Some clones in this sample may be carry-over from other donors' samples.

This clone was detected many times. The chain couples TRBV19 to TRBJ1-2; D is undetermined. V gave up 3 bases and J gave up 1 base, with 12 bases separating them. Germline loops: CDR1 LNHDA, CDR2 SQIVND (reference sequence). CDR3 length: 15 amino acids. The CDR3, as DNA: TGTGCCAGTAGTATGGGCCAGGACCATAACTATGGCTACACCTTC. It specifies CASSMGQDHNYGYTF. Based on the CDR3 plus reference TRBV19 and TRBJ1-2, the full variable domain is DGGITQSPKYLFRKEGQNVTLSCEQNLNHDAMYWYRQDPGQGLRLIYYSQIVNDFQKGDIAEGYSVSREKKESFPLTVTSAQKNPTAFYLCASSMGQDHNYGYTFGSGTRLTVV.

This clone was seen many times. The J gene is TRBJ2-5, the V gene TRBV7-2, with TRBD2 identical over 7 bases. The length of the CDR3 is 17 residues. J lost 2 bases, V lost 4 bases, and 13 bases had no gene match. Germline V gives CDR1 SGHTA, CDR2 FQGNSA. The CDR3 is CASSSRTSALLQETQYF. The CDR3 coding sequence is TGTGCCAGCAGCTCCCGAACTAGCGCGCTATTACAAGAGACCCAGTACTTC.

This clone was counted at least ten times. This chain connects TRBV4-2 to TRBJ2-7, with unresolved D. The CDR3 loop spans 13 amino acids. CDR1 is LGHNA, CDR2 YNFKEQ, per germline. The V end lost 0 bases, the J end lost 2 bases, and 5 bases lay between the germline ends. CDR3 in amino acids: CASSQDLTYEQYF. The CDR3 bases are TGTGCCAGCAGCCAAGACCTTACCTACGAGCAGTACTTC.

This clone was recorded at least ten times. The chain couples TRBV5-1 to TRBJ2-1; maybe TRBD1 (7 bases). This CDR3 is 13 amino acids long. V lost 3 bases to trimming and J lost 10 bases, with 14 bases between them. Germline V gene data show CDR1 as SGHRS and CDR2 as YFSETQ. CDR3 residues: CASSSGGISEQFF. In DNA, the CDR3 is TGCGCCAGCAGCTCAGGGGGGATAAGCGAGCAGTTCTTC.

There are many counts of this clone. The chain joins TRBV24-1 to TRBJ1-1; D is possibly TRBD1 (5 bases). Per the germline V gene, CDR1 is KGHDR and CDR2 is SFDVKD. Between the trimmed V and J ends, which lost 9 bases and 5 bases, there was a span of 15 bases. CDR3 length: 13 amino acids. DNA for the CDR3: TGTGCCACCTCCTTGGAAGGGGAAACTGAAGCTTTCTTT. Its protein product is CATSLEGETEAFF.

The V and J genes are TRBV5-5 and TRBJ2-1, with D perhaps assigned TRBD1 or TRBD2 (5 bases each). The CDR3 is 15 residues long. Trimming left V 2 bases short and J 9 bases short, with 18 bases between. Germline CDR1 reads SGHKS; CDR2 reads YYEKEE (reference sequence). The CDR3 DNA sequence: TGTGCCAGCAGCTTCAGGGCAGTGTCCGAGGGTGAGCAGTTCTTC. Translation: CASSFRAVSEGEQFF.

In its sample, this clone was seen many times. This clone may be a read error of a much larger clone one base away. The genes are TRBV5-1 and TRBJ2-2; 7 bases are a match to TRBD1. Germline trimming cut 7 bases from V and 3 bases from J; bases unmatched to any gene: 3. The CDR3 extends over 13 amino acids. Germline V lookup: CDR1 SGHRS, CDR2 YFSETQ. CDR3 sequence: CASWDSYTGELFF. The CDR3, as DNA: TGCGCCAGCTGGGACAGCTACACCGGGGAGCTGTTTTTT.

This clone was detected many times. The rearrangement joins TRBV12-3 or TRBV12-4 to TRBJ2-7, with TRBD2 identical over 8 bases. The length of the CDR3 is 15 residues. V shed 6 bases and J 2 bases; nucleotides not matched to a gene: 9. CDR3 nucleotides: TGTGCCAGCAGCCCCGGGACTAGACTGACCTACGAGCAGTACTTC. This gives the protein CASSPGTRLTYEQYF.

The chain employs TRBV6-2 or TRBV6-3 and TRBJ2-1, with 7 bases lining up with TRBD1. V lost 7 bases, J lost 10 bases, and 10 bases stayed unmatched. In germline, CDR1 is MNHEY, CDR2 SVGEGT. The CDR3 totals 13 residues. The CDR3 DNA reads as TGTGCCAGCATCCTGGACAGGTTTCGGGAGCAGTTCTTC. It encodes CASILDRFREQFF.